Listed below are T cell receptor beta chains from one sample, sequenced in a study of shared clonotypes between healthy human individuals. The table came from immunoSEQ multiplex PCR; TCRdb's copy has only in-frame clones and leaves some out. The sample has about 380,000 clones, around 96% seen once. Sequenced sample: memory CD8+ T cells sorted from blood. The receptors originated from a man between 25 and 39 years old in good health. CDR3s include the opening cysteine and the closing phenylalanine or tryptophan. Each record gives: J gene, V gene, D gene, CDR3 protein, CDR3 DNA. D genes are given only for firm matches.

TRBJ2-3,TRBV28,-,CASDDGIDTQYF,TGTGCCAGCGACGACGGTATCGATACGCAGTATTTT
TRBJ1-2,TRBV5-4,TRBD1,CASSLPGTEIEGNYGYTF,TGTGCCAGCAGCTTGCCTGGGACAGAAATAGAGGGGAACTATGGCTACACCTTC
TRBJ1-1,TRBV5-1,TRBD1,CASSWGQAGSYTEAFF,TGCGCCAGCAGCTGGGGACAGGCGGGGTCCTACACTGAAGCTTTCTTT
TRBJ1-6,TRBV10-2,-,CASRTVYNSPLHF,TGCGCCAGCAGGACAGTCTATAATTCACCCCTCCACTTT
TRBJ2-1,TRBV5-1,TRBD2,CASSLRREGNEQFF,TGCGCCAGCAGCTTGCGGCGGGAGGGGAATGAGCAGTTCTTC
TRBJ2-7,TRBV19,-,CASSANRVVYEQYF,TGTGCCAGTAGTGCGAACAGGGTGGTATACGAGCAGTACTTC
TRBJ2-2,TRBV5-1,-,CASSRQLTSGELFF,TGCGCCAGCAGTCGCCAGTTGACCTCCGGGGAGCTGTTTTTT
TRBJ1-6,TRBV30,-,CAWSGGRRGIRNSPLHF,TGTGCCTGGAGTGGGGGCAGAAGGGGCATTAGGAATTCACCCCTCCACTTT
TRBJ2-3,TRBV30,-,CAWSVLGRADTQYF,TGTGCCTGGAGTGTTCTGGGCCGGGCAGATACGCAGTATTTT
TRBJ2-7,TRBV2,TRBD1,CASSYTGVEQYF,TGTGCCAGCAGTTATACAGGGGTCGAGCAGTACTTC
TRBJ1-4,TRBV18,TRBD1,CASSPGTGYEKLFF,TGTGCCAGCTCACCCGGGACAGGGTATGAAAAACTGTTTTTT
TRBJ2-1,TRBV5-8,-,CASSLGQRGYDEQFF,TGTGCCAGCAGCTTGGGGCAACGGGGGTACGATGAGCAGTTCTTC
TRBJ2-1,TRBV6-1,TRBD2,CASSEYGTSGNEQFF,TGTGCCAGCAGTGAATATGGGACTAGCGGCAATGAGCAGTTCTTC
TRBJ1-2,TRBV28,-,CASRVDSSYGYTF,TGTGCCAGCAGGGTAGACAGTTCGTATGGCTACACCTTC